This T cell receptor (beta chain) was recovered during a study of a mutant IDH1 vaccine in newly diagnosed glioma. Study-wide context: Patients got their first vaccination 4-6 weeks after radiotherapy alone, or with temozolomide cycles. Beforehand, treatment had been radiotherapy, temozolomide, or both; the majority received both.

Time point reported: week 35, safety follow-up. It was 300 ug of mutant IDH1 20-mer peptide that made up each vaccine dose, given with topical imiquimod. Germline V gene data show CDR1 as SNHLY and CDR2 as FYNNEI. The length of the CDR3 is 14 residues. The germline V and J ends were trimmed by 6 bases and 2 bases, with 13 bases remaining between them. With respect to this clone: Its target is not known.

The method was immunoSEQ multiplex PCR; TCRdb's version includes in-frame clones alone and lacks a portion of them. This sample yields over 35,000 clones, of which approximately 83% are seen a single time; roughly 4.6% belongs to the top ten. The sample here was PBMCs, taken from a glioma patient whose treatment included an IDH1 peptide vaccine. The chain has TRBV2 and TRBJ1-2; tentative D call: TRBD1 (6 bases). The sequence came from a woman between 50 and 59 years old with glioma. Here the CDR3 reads CASRPDGTNYGYTF. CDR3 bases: TGTGCCAGCAGGCCGGACGGGACAAACTATGGCTACACCTTC.